The rows below give T cell receptor beta chains drawn from one sample of a study of shared clonotypes between healthy human individuals. The assay was immunoSEQ multiplex PCR, and TCRdb's table has in-frame clones only and misses some. This table has some 2 million clones, about 95% appearing once. Sample: naive CD8+ T cells sorted from blood. The receptors originated from a man between 18 and 29 years old in good health. CDR3s include the opening cysteine and the closing phenylalanine or tryptophan. D genes are given only for firm matches. Where a row states a size, it is once, few, many or the class of an expanded clone; other rows omit it.

-,TRBV27,once,CASSPSRGERDNEQFF
-,TRBV4-3,-,CASSHADPTDTQYF
-,TRBV4-1,-,CASSQAGAFPDTQYF
-,TRBV4-1,-,CASSSQQNTGELFF
-,TRBV27,-,CASSPGSYEQYF
-,TRBV5-4,-,CASSFLEDYGYTF
TRBD2,TRBV7-2,-,CASSLNSGGLLTDTQYF
-,TRBV5-4,-,CASSLNRGVAESSF
TRBD1,TRBV29-1,-,CSVEVAGTATYEQYF
TRBD2,TRBV15,-,CATSRDLAAYNEQFF
-,TRBV7-6,-,CASSPEAQGNTEAFF
-,TRBV7-9,-,CASSLMGTGNTEAFF
-,TRBV2,-,CASSEGGPGWDEKLFF
-,TRBV5-1,-,CASSYDGTFNEKLFF
-,TRBV25-1,-,CASSPHRPGYEQYF
-,TRBV7-6,-,CASSWQESSGANVLTF
-,TRBV27,-,CASSPWTDPEQETQYF
-,TRBV28,-,CASSLYEGQPQHF
-,TRBV4-1,-,CASSQEYSQPGELFF
TRBD2,TRBV19,-,CASSILAGFDNEQFF
TRBD1,TRBV4-1,-,CASSPGTEKTQSSYEQYF
TRBD1,TRBV5-1,-,CASSRMGQGALDTQYF
-,TRBV21-1,-,CASSTLLAGGPHEQYF
-,TRBV7-8,-,CASSSGGLGGEAFF
TRBD1,TRBV10-3,-,CAISEAQTGGTNQPQHF
-,TRBV6-5,-,CASSSPLRGMNTEAFF
-,TRBV6-5,-,CASSISGANVLTF
-,TRBV5-1,once,CASSWEGGYQETQYF
-,TRBV7-9,-,CASSLEGLTQAKNIQYF
-,TRBV30,-,CAWSVVDEQFF
-,TRBV5-1,-,CASSYGSNYEQYF
TRBD1,TRBV30,-,CASSGQGGDIQYF
TRBD1,TRBV29-1,-,CSAGQGGREQYF
-,TRBV10-2,-,CASSIGGVSRADTQYF
-,TRBV30,-,CACYRGNEQFF
-,TRBV25-1,-,CASSETWTTSSYEQYF
-,TRBV7-9,-,CASSLSGRVEQYF
TRBD1,TRBV28,-,CASSFFSDRNTYEQYF
-,TRBV5-5,-,CASRNGLNTEAFF
-,TRBV27,once,CASSFRATDTQYF
-,TRBV4-3,-,CASSQDSQISYEQYF
TRBD2,TRBV27,-,CASSPVSGATYEQYF
TRBD1,TRBV5-1,-,CASSLWTGDYEQYF
-,TRBV19,-,CASSILKGTEAFF
TRBD2,TRBV9,-,CASSETSGGRSPGANVLTF
-,TRBV18,-,CASSPPGFSPVNYGYTF
-,TRBV4-1,-,CASGTQPEAFF
TRBD1,TRBV10-2,-,CASSGQGITEAFF
-,TRBV7-6,-,CASSEQVSYNSPLHF
TRBD2,TRBV27,-,CASSPSLAGGYEQYF